This TCR beta chain originates from a study of T cell repertoires in cytomegalovirus infection. Each CDR3 protein gets one entry after TCRdb re-called the reads with MiXCR. This table holds about 830,000 distinct CDR3 sequences, 30% to 35% found once. The sample holds a few counts of this clonotype. Its specificity is not known. This sample comprised cultured CD8+ T cells from PBMCs, obtained from culture after CMV antigen stimulation. This receptor was taken from a human donor in good health (CMV status not recorded). Some clones in this sample may be carry-over from other donors' samples.

The chain's CDR3 is CASSPGEHSNEQFF. The CDR3 bases are TGCGCCAGCAGCCCCGGGGAGCATTCAAATGAGCAGTTCTTC. The J gene is TRBJ2-1, the V gene TRBV5-1; D is possibly TRBD2 (5 bases). V was cut by 4 bases and J by 7 bases, with 15 bases left in between. Germline CDR1 and CDR2: SGHRS and YFSETQ. The CDR3 loop spans 14 amino acids.